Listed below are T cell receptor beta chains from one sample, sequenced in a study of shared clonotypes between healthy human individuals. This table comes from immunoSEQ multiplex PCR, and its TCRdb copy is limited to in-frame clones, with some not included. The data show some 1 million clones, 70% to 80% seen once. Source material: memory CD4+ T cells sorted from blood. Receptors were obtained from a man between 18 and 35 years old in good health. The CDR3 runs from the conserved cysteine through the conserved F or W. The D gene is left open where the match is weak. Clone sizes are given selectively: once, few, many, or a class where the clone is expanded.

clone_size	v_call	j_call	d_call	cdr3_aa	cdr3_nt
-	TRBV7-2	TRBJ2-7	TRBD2	CASSWTSRDEQYF	TGTGCCAGCAGCTGGACTAGCCGGGACGAGCAGTACTTC
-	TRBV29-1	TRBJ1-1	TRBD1	CSTGTAAEAFF	TGCAGCACTGGGACAGCGGCTGAAGCTTTCTTT
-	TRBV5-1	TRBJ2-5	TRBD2	CASSTLAGVAETQYF	TGCGCCAGCAGCACCCTAGCGGGAGTAGCGGAGACCCAGTACTTC
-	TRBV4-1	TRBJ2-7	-	CASSQDRGNFYEQYF	TGCGCCAGCAGCCAAGATCGGGGCAATTTCTACGAGCAGTACTTC
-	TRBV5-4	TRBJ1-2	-	CASSRTGTYGYTF	TGTGCCAGCAGCAGGACGGGAACCTATGGCTACACCTTC
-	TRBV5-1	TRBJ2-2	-	CASSRRGPANTGELFF	TGCGCCAGCAGCCGCCGGGGGCCCGCGAACACCGGGGAGCTGTTTTTT
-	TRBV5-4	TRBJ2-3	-	CASSPSGEADTQYF	TGTGCCAGCAGCCCGTCCGGGGAGGCAGATACGCAGTATTTT
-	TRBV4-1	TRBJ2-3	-	CASSQDPRGWTDTQYF	TGCGCCAGCAGCCAGGATCCAAGGGGCTGGACAGATACGCAGTATTTT
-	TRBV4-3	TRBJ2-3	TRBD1	CASSQEPRTGGRLVSTDTQYF	TGCGCCAGCAGCCAAGAGCCTCGGACAGGAGGACGACTTGTTAGCACAGATACGCAGTATTTT
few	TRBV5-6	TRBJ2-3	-	CASSLRGRNSQDTQYF	TGTGCCAGCAGCTTGAGGGGAAGGAATTCACAAGATACGCAGTATTTT
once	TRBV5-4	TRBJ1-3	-	CASSSPESSGNTIYF	TGTGCCAGCAGCTCGCCCGAGAGCTCTGGAAACACCATATATTTT
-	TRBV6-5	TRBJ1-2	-	CASTNGGYGYTF	TGTGCCAGCACCAACGGGGGCTATGGCTACACCTTC
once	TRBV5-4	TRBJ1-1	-	CASSWGRESEAFF	TGTGCCAGCAGCTGGGGCAGGGAGTCTGAAGCTTTCTTT